This T cell receptor beta chain was captured in a study of blood T cell repertoires in COVID-19. Looking at the study overall: Material from acute and convalescent COVID-19 was sourced from the United States, Italy and Spain.

Germline CDR1 MNHEY, CDR2 SVGAGI. The trim removed 6 bases at V and 5 bases at J, leaving 1 base unmatched. The CDR3 is 14 amino acids. Data came from immunoSEQ multiplex PCR; TCRdb stores just in-frame clones and leaves some out. This table has more than 65,000 clones, roughly 87% appearing once. The sequence was collected from a man between 50 and 59 years old with acute or convalescent COVID-19. Sequenced: peripheral blood. The rearrangement uses TRBV6-5 and TRBJ1-6; 10 nucleotides agree with TRBD1. CDR3 sequence reads: CASRGTGDNSPLHF. The CDR3 coding sequence is TGTGCCAGCAGGGGGACAGGGGATAATTCACCCCTCCACTTT.